Below are 17 T cell receptor beta chains sequenced from a single sample in a study of cytomegalovirus exposure and HLA in healthy donors (dated by TCRdb to about 2017). The library was generated by the immunoSEQ multiplex PCR assay. For the multiplex PCR, a mixture combining 60 forward primers for TCR Vbeta segments and 13 reverse primers for TCR Jbeta segments was used. TCRdb took over this immuneACCESS table, retaining in-frame rearrangements with V and J assigned. Such tables are incomplete; in checked studies, under half of the missing clones stem from an unresolved V gene, and the remainder is unexplained. For this sample the table gives 76,000 or so clones, of which over 65% were detected only once. More than 15% of the sample belongs to the ten largest clones. Sequences were obtained from PBMCs. The source of these receptors is a woman aged 40 to 49 in good health and CMV-seropositive.

As DNA, the CDR3 is TGTGCCAGCAGGGGGACTAGCGGGGGGTCTTTAGATACGCAGTATTTT. It specifies CASRGTSGGSLDTQYF. The chain joins TRBV6-6 to TRBJ2-3, with 15 bases that match TRBD2. V lost 6 bases, J lost 5 bases, and 6 bases stayed unmatched. Germline-derived CDR1 and CDR2 are MNHNY and SVGAGI (reference sequence). The CDR3 runs to 16 residues.

V usage is TRBV4-3 and J usage is TRBJ1-4; 8 positions agree with TRBD1. Per germline, CDR1 LGHNA and CDR2 YSLEER. The CDR3 extends over 16 amino acids. V shed 0 bases and J 0 bases; nucleotides not matched to a gene: 0. The CDR3 region is CASSQDRGPTNEKLFF. The DNA of the CDR3 is TGCGCCAGCAGCCAAGACAGGGGGCCAACTAATGAAAAACTGTTTTTT.

The chain combines TRBV7-9 with TRBJ1-1; D is perhaps TRBD1 (6 bases). V was clipped by 6 bases and J by 0 bases, with 14 bases between them. The V gene's germline CDR1 is SEHNR and CDR2 FQNEAQ (reference sequence). There are 15 residues in the CDR3. The CDR3: CASRPVGGLNTEAFF. CDR3 nucleotide sequence: TGTGCCAGCAGACCCGTCGGGGGGCTGAACACTGAAGCTTTCTTT.

This CDR3 reads CASSALAGYTGELFF. The DNA of the CDR3 is TGTGCCAGCAGTGCCTTAGCGGGATACACCGGGGAGCTGTTTTTT. The J gene is TRBJ2-2, the V gene TRBV25-1, with 8 nucleotides matching TRBD2. Germline V gives CDR1 MGHDK, CDR2 SYGVNS. CDR3 size: 15 residues. Unmatched junction bases numbered 4, after V lost 4 bases and J lost 3 bases.

The chain couples TRBV18 to TRBJ1-5; D perhaps matches TRBD1 (6 bases). The V end lost 4 bases, the J end lost 2 bases, and 9 bases lay between the germline ends. CDR1 and CDR2 from the germline V gene are KGHSH and LQKENI. The CDR3 spans 14 residues. CDR3 sequence reads: CASSLQGGNQPQHF. The CDR3 nucleotides read TGTGCCAGCTCACTACAGGGAGGCAATCAGCCCCAGCATTTT.

This chain connects TRBV7-3 to TRBJ2-3; D not resolved. Germline V CDR1 and CDR2: SGHTA, FQGTGA. Trimming removed 5 bases from V and 4 bases from J, with 10 bases in between. The CDR3 consists of 13 residues. CDR3 residues: CASSMTLSDTQYF. As DNA, the CDR3 is TGTGCCAGCAGCATGACACTCTCAGATACGCAGTATTTT.

The V call is TRBV7-8, the J call TRBJ1-2; 7 bases align to TRBD1. The V segment lost 1 base and the J segment 9 bases; nucleotides outside the gene matches: 8. Germline V lookup: CDR1 SGHVS, CDR2 FQNEAQ. CDR3 length: 14 residues. CDR3 sequence (DNA): TGTGCCAGCAGCTTAGAGGCCGGGACAGCAAGCTACACCTTC. It yields the protein CASSLEAGTASYTF.

This clone was seen a single time. This chain uses TRBV30 with TRBJ1-2; TRBD1 is a possible D gene (5 bases). The CDR3 sequence is 15 residues long. Trimming took off 2 bases at V and 4 bases at J, with 17 bases between the two ends. Germline loops: CDR1 GTSNPN, CDR2 SVGIG (reference sequence). The CDR3 DNA sequence: TGTGCCTGGAGTATTTGGGCGGGGACCGGCTATGGCTACACCTTC. It codes for CAWSIWAGTGYGYTF.

CDR3 region: CASSLSRGASYEQYF. CDR3 in DNA: TGTGCCAGCAGTTTATCCAGGGGGGCCTCCTACGAGCAGTACTTC. V and J are TRBV27 and TRBJ2-7, with D possibly being TRBD1 (7 bases). This CDR3 is 15 amino acids long. Trimming stripped 0 bases from V and 0 bases from J, with 9 bases between. Germline CDR1 and CDR2: MNHEY and SMNVEV (reference sequence).

The V and J genes are TRBV5-1 and TRBJ2-5, with 7 bases fitting TRBD1. V was clipped by 4 bases and J by 5 bases; unmatched bases: 5. From germline, CDR1 is SGHRS and CDR2 YFSETQ. The CDR3 is made up of 13 amino acids. CDR3: CASSNRGGETQYF. DNA of the CDR3: TGCGCCAGCAGCAACAGGGGTGGGGAGACCCAGTACTTC. Using reference TRBV5-1 and TRBJ2-5 for the parts outside the CDR3, the full variable domain is KAGVTQTPRYLIKTRGQQVTLSCSPISGHRSVSWYQQTPGQGLQFLFEYFSETQRNKGNFPGRFSGRQFSNSRSEMNVSTLELGDSALYLCASSNRGGETQYFGPGTRLLVL.

The rearrangement joins TRBV5-1 to TRBJ1-4, with D perhaps matching TRBD1 (6 bases). Trimming took 0 bases from V and 8 from J, leaving 17 bases between them. CDR1 is SGHRS, CDR2 YFSETQ, per germline. This CDR3 has 16 residues. Here the CDR3 DNA reads TGCGCCAGCAGCTTGGTATCAGGGGCGGGCGGCGAAAAACTGTTTTTT. It yields the protein CASSLVSGAGGEKLFF.

This clone was counted ten times or more. The CDR3 bases are TGTGCCAGCAGCCAAACCACTAGCGGGGGGGGCCCAGATACGCAGTATTTT. Translating gives CASSQTTSGGGPDTQYF. The rearrangement links TRBV4-2 to TRBJ2-3, with 13 bases matching TRBD2. The CDR3 is made up of 17 amino acids. The germline V gene has CDR1 LGHNA and CDR2 YNFKEQ. V gave up 2 bases and J gave up 4 bases; unmatched junction bases: 6.

The chain combines TRBV5-1 with TRBJ1-2; D is ambiguous. Trimming removed 6 bases from V and 8 bases from J, with 23 bases in between. The CDR3 sequence is 15 residues long. The V gene's germline CDR1 is SGHRS and CDR2 YFSETQ. The CDR3: CASTDSMSVAGGYTF. CDR3 in DNA: TGCGCCAGCACCGACTCGATGTCAGTGGCGGGCGGCTACACCTTC.

This rearrangement joins TRBV10-1 to TRBJ2-1; perhaps TRBD1 as D (5 bases). V was trimmed by 3 bases and J by 8 bases, leaving 14 bases between them. Germline assignment: CDR1 WNHNN and CDR2 SYGVQD (reference sequence). CDR3 size: 14 residues. The CDR3 region has the DNA TGCGCCAGCAGTGACGGGCAGGGTTACCATGAGCAGTTCTTC. Protein: CASSDGQGYHEQFF.

Regarding this clone: A junction end diverges from the germline sequence, so it may reflect a read error. The chain employs TRBV7-2 and TRBJ1-4; 11 nucleotides align to TRBD1. The CDR3 has 16 residues. Germline assignment: CDR1 SGHTA and CDR2 FQGNSA. CDR3 sequence reads: CASRLGTGGDNEKLFF. The CDR3 DNA reads as TGTGCCAGCAGATTAGGGACAGGGGGAGATAATGAAAAACTGTTTTTT. Supplemented by reference TRBV7-2 and TRBJ1-4, the full variable domain reads GAGVSQSPSNKVTEKGKDVELRCDPISGHTALYWYRQSLGQGLEFLIYFQGNSAPDKSGLPSDRFSAERTGGSVSTLTIQRTQQEDSAVYLCASRLGTGGDNEKLFFGSGTQLSVL.

The CDR3 sequence is CASSYPGTGGNEQFF. CDR3 coding DNA: TGTGCCAGCAGTTACCCGGGGACAGGGGGAAATGAGCAGTTCTTC. This chain connects TRBV6-6 to TRBJ2-1, with 11 positions matching TRBD1. The CDR3 length is 15 residues. Trimming cost V 2 bases and J 7 bases; bases outside gene matches: 4. CDR1 MNHNY and CDR2 SVGAGI come from the germline V gene (reference sequence).

The gene calls are TRBV5-4 and TRBJ2-5, with 12 bases matching TRBD2. The germline CDR1 and CDR2 sequences are SGHNT and YYREEE (reference sequence). The CDR3 length is 15 residues. Unmatched junction bases numbered 4, after V lost 2 bases and J lost 5 bases. The CDR3 spells CASSFLAGGRETQYF. CDR3 nucleotides: TGTGCCAGCAGCTTCCTAGCGGGGGGGCGTGAGACCCAGTACTTC.